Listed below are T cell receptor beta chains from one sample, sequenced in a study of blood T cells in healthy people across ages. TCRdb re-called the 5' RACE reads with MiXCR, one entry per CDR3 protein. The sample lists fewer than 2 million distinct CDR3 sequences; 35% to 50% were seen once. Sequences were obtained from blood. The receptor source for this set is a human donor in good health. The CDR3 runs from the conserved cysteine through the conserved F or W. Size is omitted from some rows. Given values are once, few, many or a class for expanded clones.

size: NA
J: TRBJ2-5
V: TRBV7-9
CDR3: CASSDRGGQEQETQYF

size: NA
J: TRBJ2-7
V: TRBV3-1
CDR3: CASSSPAGYYEQYF

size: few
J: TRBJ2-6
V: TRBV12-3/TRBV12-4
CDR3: CASSSTGSSPGANVLTF

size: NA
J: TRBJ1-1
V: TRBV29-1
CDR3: CSVERGREAFF

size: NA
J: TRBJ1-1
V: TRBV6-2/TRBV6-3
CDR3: CASSYNRAGVSTEAFF

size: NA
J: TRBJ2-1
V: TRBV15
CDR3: CATSRDLGSPQFF

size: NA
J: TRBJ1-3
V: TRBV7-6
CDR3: CASSPRNLGNTIYF

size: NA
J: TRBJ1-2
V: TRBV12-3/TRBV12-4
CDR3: CASSSQGGTNYGYTF

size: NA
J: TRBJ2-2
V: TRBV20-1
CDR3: CSARGVGGLYTGELFF

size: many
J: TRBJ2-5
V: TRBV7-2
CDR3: CASSLGGQGGETQYF

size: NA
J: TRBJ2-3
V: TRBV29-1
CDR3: CSVEDLGGDADTQYF

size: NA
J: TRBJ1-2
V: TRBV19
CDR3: CASNRDYGYTF

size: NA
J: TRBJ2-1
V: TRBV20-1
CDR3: CSATAGGTYNEQFF

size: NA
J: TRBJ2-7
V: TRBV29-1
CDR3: CSVRASSFLDQYF

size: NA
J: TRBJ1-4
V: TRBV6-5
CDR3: CASSYDREKLFF

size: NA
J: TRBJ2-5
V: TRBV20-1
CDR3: CSAKQEQESQYF

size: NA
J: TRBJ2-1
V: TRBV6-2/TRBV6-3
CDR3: CASSPLQTGEQFF

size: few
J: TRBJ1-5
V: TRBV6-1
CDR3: CASSEAQGPYSNQPQHF

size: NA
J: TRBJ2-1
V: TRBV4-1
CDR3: CASSQPTVDNEQFF

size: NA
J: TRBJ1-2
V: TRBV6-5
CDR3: CASSSWGAGYTF

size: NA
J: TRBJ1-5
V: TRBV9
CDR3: CASSVVPGPNQPQHF

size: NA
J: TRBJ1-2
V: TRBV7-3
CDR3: CASSLYPHRGNYGYTF

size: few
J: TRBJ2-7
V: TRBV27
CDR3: CASIPAGGPYEQYF

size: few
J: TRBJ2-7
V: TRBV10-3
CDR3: CAIRNGQGTYEQYF

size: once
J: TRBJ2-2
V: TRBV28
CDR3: CASSLIRGSGTGELFF

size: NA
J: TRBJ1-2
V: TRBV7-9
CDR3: CASSLRNTGGASGYTF

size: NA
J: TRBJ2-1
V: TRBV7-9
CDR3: CASSLIGHSDEQFF

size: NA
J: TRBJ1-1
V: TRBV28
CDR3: CASRISGRNTEAFF

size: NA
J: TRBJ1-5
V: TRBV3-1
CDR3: CASSQVGTVLNQPQHF

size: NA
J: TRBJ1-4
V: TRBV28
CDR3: CASSWIQGRTNEKLFF

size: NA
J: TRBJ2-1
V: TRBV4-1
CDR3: CASSPTPGVEQFF

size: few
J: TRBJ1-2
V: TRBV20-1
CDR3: CSALLGQGEYTF

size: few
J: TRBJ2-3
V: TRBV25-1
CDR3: CASSEASGAGDTQYF

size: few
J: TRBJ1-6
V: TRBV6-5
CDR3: CASTEGSPLHF

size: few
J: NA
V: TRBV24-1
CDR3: CATSDGTVSHEQYF

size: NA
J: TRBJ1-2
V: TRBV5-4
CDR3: CASSEAGWEGYTF

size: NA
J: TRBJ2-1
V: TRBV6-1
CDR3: CASTRALGSASTDTQFF

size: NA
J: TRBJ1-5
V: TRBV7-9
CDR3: CASSVETGGEGGPQHF

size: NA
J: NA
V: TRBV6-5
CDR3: CASSRPGGGDEQYF

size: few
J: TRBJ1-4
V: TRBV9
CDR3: CASSVGIATNEKLFF

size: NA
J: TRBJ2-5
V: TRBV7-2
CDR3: CASSLWASGAKGTQYF

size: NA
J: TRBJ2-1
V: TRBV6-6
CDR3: CASNRSQGNNEQFF

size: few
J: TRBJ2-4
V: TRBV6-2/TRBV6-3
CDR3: CASSPDRTGVGYF

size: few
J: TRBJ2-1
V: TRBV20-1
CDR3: CSARPFGTIYNEQFF

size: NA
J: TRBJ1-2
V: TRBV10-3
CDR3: CAISESGGPANYGYTF

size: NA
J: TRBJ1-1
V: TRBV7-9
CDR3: CASSLDSLQAFF

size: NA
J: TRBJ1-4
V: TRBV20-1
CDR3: CSASNPTSDREKLFF

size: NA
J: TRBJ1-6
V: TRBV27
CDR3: CACSLTSLSHSPLHF

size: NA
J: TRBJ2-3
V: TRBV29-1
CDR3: CSVLGGPYTDTQYF

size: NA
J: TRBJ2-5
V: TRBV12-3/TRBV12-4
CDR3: CASSTGLAGFETQYF

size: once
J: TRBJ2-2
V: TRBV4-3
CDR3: CASSQDPGTSGGAYTGELFF

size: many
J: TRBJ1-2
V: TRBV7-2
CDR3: CASSIRQGDYGYTF

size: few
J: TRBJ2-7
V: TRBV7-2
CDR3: CASSLFAGEQYF